This TCR beta chain was retrieved from a study of cytomegalovirus exposure and HLA in healthy donors. Findings and limits, study-wide: The Asian-associated ancestry cluster reportedly had fewer N-insertions than the approximately 700-donor mean in a later analysis. Later analysis placed DRB1 highest and HLA-C lowest in TCR association rates, which differed by HLA locus.

CDR1 and CDR2 from the germline V gene are MNHEY and SMNVEV (reference sequence). The V gene lost 6 bases and the J gene lost 4 bases, with 18 bases spanning the gap. The CDR3 covers 15 residues. A multiplex PCR was run with 60 Vbeta primers and 13 Jbeta primers. Profiling relied on immunoSEQ multiplex PCR, and the TCRdb table lists in-frame clones only, not all of them. The sample has under 200,000 clones, around 77% seen once; the top ten hold 1%. On this clone: Its antigen is undetermined.

Sequencing was performed on PBMCs. The TCR originated in a woman in her forties or fifties in good health and CMV-seropositive. The genes are TRBV27 and TRBJ1-1; no reliable D call. The CDR3 sequence is CASSLGLERGTEAFF. In DNA form, the CDR3 reads TGTGCCAGCAGCCTTGGACTCGAGAGAGGCACTGAAGCTTTCTTT.